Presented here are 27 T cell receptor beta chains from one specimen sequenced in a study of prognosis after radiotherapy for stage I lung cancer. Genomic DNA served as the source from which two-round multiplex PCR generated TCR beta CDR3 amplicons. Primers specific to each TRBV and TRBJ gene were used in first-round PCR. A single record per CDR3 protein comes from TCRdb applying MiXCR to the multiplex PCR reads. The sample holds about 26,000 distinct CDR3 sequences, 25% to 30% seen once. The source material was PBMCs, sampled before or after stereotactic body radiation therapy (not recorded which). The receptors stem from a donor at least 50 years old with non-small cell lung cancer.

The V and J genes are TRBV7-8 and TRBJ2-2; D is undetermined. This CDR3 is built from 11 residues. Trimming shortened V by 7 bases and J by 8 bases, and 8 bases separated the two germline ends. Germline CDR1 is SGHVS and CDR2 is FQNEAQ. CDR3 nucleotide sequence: TGTGCCAGCACAACCTCGGGGGAGCTGTTTTTT. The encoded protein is CASTTSGELFF. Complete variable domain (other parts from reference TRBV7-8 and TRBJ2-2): GAGVSQSPRYKVAKRGQDVALRCDPISGHVSLFWYQQALGQGPEFLTYFQNEAQLDKSGLPSDRFFAERPEGSVSTLKIQRTQQEDSAVYLCASTTSGELFFGEGSRLTVL.

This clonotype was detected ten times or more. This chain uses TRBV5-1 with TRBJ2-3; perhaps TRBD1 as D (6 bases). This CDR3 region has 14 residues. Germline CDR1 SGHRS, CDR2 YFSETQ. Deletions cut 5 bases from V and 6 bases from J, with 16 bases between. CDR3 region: CASRSTPDRDTQYF. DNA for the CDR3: TGCGCCAGCAGGAGCACCCCAGACAGGGATACGCAGTATTTT. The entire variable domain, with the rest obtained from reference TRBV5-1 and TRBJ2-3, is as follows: KAGVTQTPRYLIKTRGQQVTLSCSPISGHRSVSWYQQTPGQGLQFLFEYFSETQRNKGNFPGRFSGRQFSNSRSEMNVSTLELGDSALYLCASRSTPDRDTQYFGPGTRLTVL.

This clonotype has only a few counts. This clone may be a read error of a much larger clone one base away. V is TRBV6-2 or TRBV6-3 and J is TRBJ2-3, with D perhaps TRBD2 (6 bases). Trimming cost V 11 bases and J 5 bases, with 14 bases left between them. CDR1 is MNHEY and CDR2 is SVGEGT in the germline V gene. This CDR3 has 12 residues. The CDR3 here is CAGWRAGDTQYF. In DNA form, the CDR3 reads TGTGCCGGCTGGAGGGCGGGAGATACGCAGTATTTT.

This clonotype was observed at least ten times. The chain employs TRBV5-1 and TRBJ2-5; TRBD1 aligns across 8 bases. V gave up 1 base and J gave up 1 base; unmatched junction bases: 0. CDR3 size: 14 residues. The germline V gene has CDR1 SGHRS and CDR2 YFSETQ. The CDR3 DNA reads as TGCGCCAGCAGCTTGACAGGGGGCCAAGAGACCCAGTACTTC. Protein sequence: CASSLTGGQETQYF.

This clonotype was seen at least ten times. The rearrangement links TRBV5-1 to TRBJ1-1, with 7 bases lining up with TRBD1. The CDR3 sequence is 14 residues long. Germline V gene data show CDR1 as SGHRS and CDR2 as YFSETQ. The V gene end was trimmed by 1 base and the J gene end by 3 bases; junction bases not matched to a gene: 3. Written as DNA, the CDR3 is TGCGCCAGCAGCTTGACAGGGGAGGACACTGAAGCTTTCTTT. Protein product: CASSLTGEDTEAFF.

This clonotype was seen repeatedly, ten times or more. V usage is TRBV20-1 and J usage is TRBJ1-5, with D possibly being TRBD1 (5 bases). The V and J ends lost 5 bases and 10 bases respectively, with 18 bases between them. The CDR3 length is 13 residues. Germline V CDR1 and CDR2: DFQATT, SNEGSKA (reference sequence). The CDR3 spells CSADRDPNEPQHF. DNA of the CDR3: TGCAGTGCTGACCGGGACCCCAATGAACCCCAGCATTTT.

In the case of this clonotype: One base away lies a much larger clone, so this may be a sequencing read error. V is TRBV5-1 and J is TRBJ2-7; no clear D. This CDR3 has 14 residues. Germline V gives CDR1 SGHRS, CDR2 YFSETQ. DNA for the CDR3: TGCGCCAGCAGCCTGGACCCGAGCTCCTACGAGCAGTGCTTC. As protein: CASSLDPSSYEQCF.

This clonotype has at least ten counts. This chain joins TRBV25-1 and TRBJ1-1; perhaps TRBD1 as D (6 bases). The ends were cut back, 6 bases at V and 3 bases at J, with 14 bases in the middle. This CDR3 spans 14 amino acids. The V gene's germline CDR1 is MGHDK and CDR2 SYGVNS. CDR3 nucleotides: TGTGCCAGCAGGGACCCAGGGGAGTACACTGAAGCTTTCTTT. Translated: CASRDPGEYTEAFF.

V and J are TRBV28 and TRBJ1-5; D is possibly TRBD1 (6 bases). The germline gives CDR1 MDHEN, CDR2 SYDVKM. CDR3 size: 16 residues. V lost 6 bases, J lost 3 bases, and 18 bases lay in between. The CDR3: CASRSPERGNNQPQHF. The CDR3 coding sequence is TGTGCCAGCAGGTCGCCCGAGAGGGGGAACAATCAGCCCCAGCATTTT. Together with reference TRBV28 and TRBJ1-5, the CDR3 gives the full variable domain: DVKVTQSSRYLVKRTGEKVFLECVQDMDHENMFWYRQDPGLGLRLIYFSYDVKMKEKGDIPEGYSVSREKKERFSLILESASTNQTSMYLCASRSPERGNNQPQHFGDGTRLSIL.

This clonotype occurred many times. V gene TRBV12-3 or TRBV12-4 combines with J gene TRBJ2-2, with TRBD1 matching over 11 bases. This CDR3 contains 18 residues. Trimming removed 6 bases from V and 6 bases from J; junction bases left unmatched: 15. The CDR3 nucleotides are TGTGCCAGCAGCTCCGGGACAGGGGGTGTAGGGCTTCCCGGGGAGCTGTTTTTT. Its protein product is CASSSGTGGVGLPGELFF.

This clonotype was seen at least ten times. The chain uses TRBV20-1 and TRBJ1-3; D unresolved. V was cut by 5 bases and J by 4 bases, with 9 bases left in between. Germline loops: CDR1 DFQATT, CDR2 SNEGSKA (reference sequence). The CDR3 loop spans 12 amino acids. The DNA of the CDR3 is TGCAGTGCTGAGATTGGCGGAAACACCATATATTTT. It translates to CSAEIGGNTIYF.

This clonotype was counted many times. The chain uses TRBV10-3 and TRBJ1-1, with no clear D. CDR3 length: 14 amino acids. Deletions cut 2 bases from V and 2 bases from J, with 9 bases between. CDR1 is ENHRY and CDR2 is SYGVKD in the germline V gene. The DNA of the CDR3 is TGTGCCATCAGTGAGCCAGGAACAAACACTGAAGCTTTCTTT. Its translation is CAISEPGTNTEAFF.

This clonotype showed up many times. The CDR3 sequence: CASSNSQALQTEAFF. As DNA, the CDR3 is TGTGCCAGTAGTAATTCTCAGGCCTTACAGACTGAAGCTTTCTTT. This chain connects TRBV19 to TRBJ1-1; no clear D gene. Germline lookup yields CDR1 LNHDA and CDR2 SQIVND (reference sequence). Trimming shortened V by 4 bases and J by 5 bases, and 17 bases separated the two germline ends. This CDR3 is 15 amino acids long.

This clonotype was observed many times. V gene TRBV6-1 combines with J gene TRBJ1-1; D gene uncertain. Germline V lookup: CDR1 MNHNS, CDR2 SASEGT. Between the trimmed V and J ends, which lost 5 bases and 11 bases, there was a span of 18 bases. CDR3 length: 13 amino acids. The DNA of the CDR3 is TGTGCCAGCAGTCCCAAGCCTCGCCCGCCGGCTTTCTTT. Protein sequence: CASSPKPRPPAFF.

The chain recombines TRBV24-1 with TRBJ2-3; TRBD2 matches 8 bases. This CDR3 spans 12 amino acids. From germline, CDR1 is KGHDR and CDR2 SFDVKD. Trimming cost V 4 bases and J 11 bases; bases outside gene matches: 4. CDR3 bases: TGTGCCACCAGTGACGCGCGGGGGGAGCAGTATTTT. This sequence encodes CATSDARGEQYF.

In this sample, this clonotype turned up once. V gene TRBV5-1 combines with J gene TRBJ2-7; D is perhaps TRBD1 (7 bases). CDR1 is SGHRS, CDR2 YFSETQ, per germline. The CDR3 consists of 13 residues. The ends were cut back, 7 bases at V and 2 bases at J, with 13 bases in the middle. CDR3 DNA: TGCGCCAGCTCGCAGGGGGGACCCTACGAGCAGTACTTC. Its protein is CASSQGGPYEQYF.

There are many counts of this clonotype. The CDR3 DNA reads TGTGCCAGCAGTTTATTCCTTGGACAGGGGATTGGGACCGGGGAGCTGTTTTTT. This translates into CASSLFLGQGIGTGELFF. This chain links TRBV12-3 or TRBV12-4 with TRBJ2-2; 9 positions match TRBD1. The J segment lost 5 bases and the V segment lost 2 bases, leaving 12 bases of the junction unmatched. The CDR3 is 18 residues long.

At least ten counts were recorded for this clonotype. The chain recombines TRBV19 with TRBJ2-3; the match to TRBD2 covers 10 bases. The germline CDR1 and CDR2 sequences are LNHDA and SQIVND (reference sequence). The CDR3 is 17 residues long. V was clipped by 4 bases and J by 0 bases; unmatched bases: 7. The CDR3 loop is CASSTPGLAASTDTQYF. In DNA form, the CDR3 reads TGTGCCAGTAGTACTCCCGGACTAGCGGCTAGCACAGATACGCAGTATTTT.

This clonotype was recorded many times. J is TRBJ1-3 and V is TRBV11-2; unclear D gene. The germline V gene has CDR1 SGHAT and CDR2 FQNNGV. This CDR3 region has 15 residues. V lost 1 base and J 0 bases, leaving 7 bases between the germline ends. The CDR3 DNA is TGTGCCAGCAGCTTAGCATCTGTCTCTGGAAACACCATATATTTT. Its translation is CASSLASVSGNTIYF.

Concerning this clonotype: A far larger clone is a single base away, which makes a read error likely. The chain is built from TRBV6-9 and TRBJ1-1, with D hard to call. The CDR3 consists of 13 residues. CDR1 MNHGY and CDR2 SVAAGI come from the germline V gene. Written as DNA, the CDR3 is TGTGCCAGCAGTTACCTCAAGGCCATTGAAGCTTTGTTT. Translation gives CASSYLKAIEALF.

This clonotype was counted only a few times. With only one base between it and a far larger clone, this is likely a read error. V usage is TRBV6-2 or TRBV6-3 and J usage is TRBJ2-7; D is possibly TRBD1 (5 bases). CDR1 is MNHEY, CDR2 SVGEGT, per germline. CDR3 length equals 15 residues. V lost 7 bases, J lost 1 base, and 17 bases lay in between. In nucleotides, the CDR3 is TGTGCCAGCAATCCCACAGGTATCGTATCCTACGAGCAGTACTTC. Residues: CASNPTGIVSYEQYF.

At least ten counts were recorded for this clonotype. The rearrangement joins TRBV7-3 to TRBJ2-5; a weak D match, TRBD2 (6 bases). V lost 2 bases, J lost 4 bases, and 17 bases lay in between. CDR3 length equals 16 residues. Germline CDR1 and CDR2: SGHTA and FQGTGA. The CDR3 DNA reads TGTGCCAGCAGCTTAGGGCACGCGGGGTGGGGAGAGACCCAGTACTTC. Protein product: CASSLGHAGWGETQYF.

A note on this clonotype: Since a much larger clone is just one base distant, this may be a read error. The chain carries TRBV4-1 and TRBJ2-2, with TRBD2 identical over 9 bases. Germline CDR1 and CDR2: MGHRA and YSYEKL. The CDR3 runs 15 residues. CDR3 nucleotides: TGCGCCAGCAGGTTAGCGGGAGTAAACACCTGGGAGCTGTTTTTT. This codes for CASRLAGVNTWELFF.

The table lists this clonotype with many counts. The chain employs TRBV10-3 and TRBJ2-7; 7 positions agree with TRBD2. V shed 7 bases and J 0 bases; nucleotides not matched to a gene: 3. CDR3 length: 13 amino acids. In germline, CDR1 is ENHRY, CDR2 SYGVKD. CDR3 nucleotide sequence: TGTGCCATCACGGGCGGGAGCTCCTACGAGCAGTACTTC. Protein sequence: CAITGGSSYEQYF.

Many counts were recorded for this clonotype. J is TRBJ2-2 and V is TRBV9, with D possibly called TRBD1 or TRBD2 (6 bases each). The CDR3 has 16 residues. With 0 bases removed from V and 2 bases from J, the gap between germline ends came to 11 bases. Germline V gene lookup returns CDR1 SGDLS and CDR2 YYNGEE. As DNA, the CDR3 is TGTGCCAGCAGCGTAGAGCCGGGGGCCAACACCGGGGAGCTGTTTTTT. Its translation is CASSVEPGANTGELFF.

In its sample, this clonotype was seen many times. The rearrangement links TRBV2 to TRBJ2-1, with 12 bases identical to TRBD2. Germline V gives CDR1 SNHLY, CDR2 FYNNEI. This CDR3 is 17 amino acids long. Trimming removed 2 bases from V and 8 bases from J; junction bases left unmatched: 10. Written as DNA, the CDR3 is TGTGCCAGCAGTGAACCTAGCGGGAGGGCCAAGACATATGAGCAGTTCTTC. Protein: CASSEPSGRAKTYEQFF.

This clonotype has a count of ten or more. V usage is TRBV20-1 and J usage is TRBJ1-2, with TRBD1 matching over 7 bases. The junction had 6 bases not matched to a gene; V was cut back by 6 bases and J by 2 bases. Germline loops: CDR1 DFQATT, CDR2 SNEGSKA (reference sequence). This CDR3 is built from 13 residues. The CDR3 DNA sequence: TGCAGTGCCATTGACAGGGCGAACTATGGCTACACCTTC. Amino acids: CSAIDRANYGYTF.